This T cell receptor (beta chain) was obtained from a study of blood T cell repertoires in COVID-19. Study-level information: T cells, B-cell-depleted T cells, or PBMCs supplied cDNA or gDNA.

CDR3 size: 14 residues. Germline CDR1 MNHEY, CDR2 SVGAGI. J lost 6 bases, V lost 6 bases, and 10 bases had no gene match. Produced via immunoSEQ multiplex PCR; TCRdb's table is partial and in-frame only. Of tens of thousands of clones listed, 90% are singletons. This sequence was found in a woman older than 75 with acute or convalescent COVID-19. The chain joins TRBV6-5 to TRBJ1-2, with 7 bases matching TRBD1. The sample taken for sequencing was peripheral blood. CDR3 in DNA: TGTGCCAGCAGGGTTAGCGGGACAGCCCATGGCTACACCTTC. Protein sequence: CASRVSGTAHGYTF.